This entry describes one T cell receptor beta chain. Its target is unknown. The data originate from a study of graft-versus-host responses after intestinal transplantation. About the research overall: Recipients were given multivisceral, liver-intestinal, or isolated intestinal transplants. Study-wide points: In recipient marrow, GvH clones were found, and some appeared first in ileum or blood.

TCRdb keeps only in-frame clones here, not all; method: immunoSEQ multiplex PCR. The sample yields about 50,000 clones, nearly 95% seen once. Germline assignment: CDR1 MNHNS and CDR2 SASEGT. The junction had 4 bases not matched to a gene; V was cut back by 5 bases and J by 3 bases. The CDR3 is made up of 15 amino acids. This material consisted of unstimulated CD4+ T cells sorted from spleen or lymph node cells, taken before transplant. The chain links TRBV6-1 to TRBJ1-2; 12 bases are a match to TRBD1. This receptor was identified in a human donor who was the organ donor for an intestinal transplant. CDR3 nucleotide sequence: TGTGCCAGCAGTCGTGGGACAGGGGGCGACTATGGCTACACCTTC. Protein product: CASSRGTGGDYGYTF.